The rows below give T cell receptor beta chains drawn from one sample of a study of T cell changes during pregnancy in multiple sclerosis. Repertoires were generated with immunoSEQ multiplex PCR, while TCRdb's copy carries only in-frame clones and drops some. The table lists fewer than 50,000 clones, about 90% of them singletons. Here the sequenced sample was CD8+ T cells from peripheral blood mononuclear cells, taken in the first trimester of pregnancy. Source of these receptors: a female donor with multiple sclerosis, enrolled in a pregnancy study. The CDR3 runs from the conserved cysteine through the conserved F or W. A D gene is named only where the DNA matches it firmly. The size entry is marked missing in some rows and otherwise reads once, few, many or a size class.

j_gene,abundance,len,d_gene,v_gene,CDR3nt,CDR3aa
TRBJ2-3,.,17,TRBD1,TRBV9,TGTGCCAGCAGCGTTACCGTAGGGACAGCGAGCACAGATACGCAGTATTTT,CASSVTVGTASTDTQYF
TRBJ2-5,once,15,TRBD2,TRBV6-5,TGTGCCAGCAGGAGACGGACTAGCGGGAGGGGAGAGCAGTACTTC,CASRRRTSGRGEQYF
TRBJ2-7,.,12,.,TRBV5-6,TGTGCCAGCAGCTACGAGGACTACGAGCAGTACTTC,CASSYEDYEQYF
TRBJ2-1,.,17,TRBD1,TRBV5-1,TGCGCCAGCAGCTTGGTCTCTGGACAGGGGCTCTACAATGAGCAGTTCTTC,CASSLVSGQGLYNEQFF
TRBJ2-7,.,14,TRBD2,TRBV4-2,TGTGCCAGCAGCCAGCCGGGACTAAACTACGAGCAGTACTTC,CASSQPGLNYEQYF
TRBJ1-4,once,13,TRBD1,TRBV6-6,TGTGCCACGTCACAGGGGGCGAATGAAAAACTGTTTTTT,CATSQGANEKLFF
TRBJ2-5,.,12,.,TRBV6-4,TGTGCCAGCAGCCCCGCAGTCGAGACCCAGTACTTC,CASSPAVETQYF
TRBJ2-1,.,15,TRBD2,TRBV4-1,TGCGCCAGCAGCCAAACTAGCGGGAGGGCCGATGAGCAGTTCTTC,CASSQTSGRADEQFF
TRBJ2-2,.,13,.,TRBV7-9,TGTGCCAGCGGACTCTCGAACACCGGGGAGCTGTTTTTT,CASGLSNTGELFF
TRBJ2-7,.,14,.,TRBV7-9,TGTGCCAGCAGCCCGGGACAACCCTCCTACGAGCAGTACTTC,CASSPGQPSYEQYF
TRBJ1-3,.,14,.,TRBV7-8,TGTGCCAGCAGCCGCGGGACTGCTGGAAACACCATATATTTT,CASSRGTAGNTIYF
TRBJ1-2,few,13,.,TRBV5-1,TGCGCCAGCAGGCCGGACAGCAACTATGGCTACACCTTC,CASRPDSNYGYTF
TRBJ1-1,.,13,.,TRBV19,TGTGCCAGTAGTAGCGCGATGAACACTGAAGCTTTCTTT,CASSSAMNTEAFF
TRBJ2-7,.,15,TRBD2,TRBV6-1,TGTGCCAGCAGTGAACTAGCGGGAGAAAGATACGAGCAGTACTTC,CASSELAGERYEQYF
TRBJ2-1,once,15,.,TRBV6-6,TGTGCCAGCAGTCCCGAAGACTCCTCCTACAATGAGCAGTTCTTC,CASSPEDSSYNEQFF
TRBJ2-1,.,15,.,TRBV5-1,TGCGCCAGCAGCTTTGGGGCAGGGTTCTACAATGAGCAGTTCTTC,CASSFGAGFYNEQFF
TRBJ2-5,.,14,.,TRBV30,TGTGCCTGGAGTGTACTCGGATCCAGGGAGACCCAGTACTTC,CAWSVLGSRETQYF
TRBJ2-7,.,12,TRBD1,TRBV30,TGTGCCTGGAGTTGGACAGGGGACGAGCAGTACTTC,CAWSWTGDEQYF
TRBJ1-2,.,10,.,TRBV21-1,TGTGCCAGCAGCACTCGGGTGTTCACCTTC,CASSTRVFTF
TRBJ2-1,once,15,TRBD1,TRBV5-4,TGTGCCAGCAGCTTCGACAGGGTCTCCTACAATGAGCAGTTCTTC,CASSFDRVSYNEQFF
TRBJ1-1,.,18,TRBD1,TRBV4-1,TGCGCCAGCAGCCAAGATTCCGAGAGATTTGGGACAGCCACTGAAGCTTTCTTT,CASSQDSERFGTATEAFF
TRBJ1-1,.,14,.,TRBV19,TGTGCCAGTAGTATGGACAACAAGAACACTGAAGCTTTCTTT,CASSMDNKNTEAFF
TRBJ2-3,.,17,.,TRBV18,TGTGCCAGCTCACCCAGGGGCAGCGGGGCTAGCACAGATACGCAGTATTTT,CASSPRGSGASTDTQYF
TRBJ1-2,once,16,TRBD1,TRBV2,TGTGCCAGCAGTGAAACAATTAAGACAGGGAAATGGGGCTACACCTTC,CASSETIKTGKWGYTF
TRBJ1-6,.,15,TRBD1,TRBV4-1,TGCGCCAGCAGCCAAAAGGGGGCTTTTAGTTCACCCCTCCACTTT,CASSQKGAFSSPLHF
TRBJ2-7,.,11,.,TRBV28,TGTGCCAGCAGTCATGTCTACGAGCAGTACTTC,CASSHVYEQYF
TRBJ2-5,.,14,.,TRBV7-8,TGTGCCAGCAGCGTTATGCGGGCCCCTAAATCCCAGTACTTC,CASSVMRAPKSQYF
TRBJ2-7,.,15,TRBD2,TRBV27,TGTGCCAGCAGTTTATGGGCGGGGGGGAACTACGAGCAGTACTTC,CASSLWAGGNYEQYF
TRBJ1-1,.,14,.,TRBV10-1,TGCGCCAGCAGTGTGACAGACCAGAACACTGAAGCTTTCTTT,CASSVTDQNTEAFF
TRBJ1-5,.,16,TRBD1,TRBV7-6,TGTGCCAGCAGCTTAGAGGCAGGGGGTAGCAATCAGCCCCAGCATTTT,CASSLEAGGSNQPQHF
TRBJ2-1,.,16,TRBD2,TRBV7-8,TGTGCCAGCAGCTTAGGAGCGAGCGGGAGGGCCTATGAGCAGTTCTTC,CASSLGASGRAYEQFF
TRBJ2-1,.,14,.,TRBV14,TGTGCCAGCAGCCAAGGACTAGTAAGGGGTGAGCAGTTCTTC,CASSQGLVRGEQFF
TRBJ1-1,.,11,.,TRBV6-5,TGTGCCAGCAGTGAAGCGGGGGAAGCTTTCTTT,CASSEAGEAFF
TRBJ1-2,.,13,TRBD1,TRBV5-4,TGTGCCAGCAGCCAAACAGGGGACTATGGCTACACCTTC,CASSQTGDYGYTF
TRBJ1-1,few,14,TRBD1,TRBV7-6,TGTGCCAGCAGCGTGGGACAGGAGAACACTGAAGCTTTCTTT,CASSVGQENTEAFF
TRBJ2-7,.,18,.,TRBV2,TGTGCCAGCAGTGTCTACCCAATCCGGGACTCCAAATCCTACGAGCAGTACTTC,CASSVYPIRDSKSYEQYF
TRBJ2-1,.,13,.,TRBV4-1,TGCGCCAGCAGCCAAGGGGGGGAAAATGAGCAGTTCTTC,CASSQGGENEQFF
TRBJ2-7,once,12,.,TRBV19,TGTGCCAGCTCGGACAGAACCTACGAGCAGTACTTC,CASSDRTYEQYF
TRBJ1-1,once,16,.,TRBV27,TGTGCCAGCAGTCCCGGGACAAGTTACAGTGACACTGAAGCTTTCTTT,CASSPGTSYSDTEAFF
TRBJ2-7,.,14,TRBD1,TRBV11-2,TGTGCCAGCAGTACCGGGACAGGGACATACGAGCAGTACTTC,CASSTGTGTYEQYF
TRBJ1-1,.,19,TRBD1,TRBV7-2,TGTGCCAGCAGCCCCGATGACAGGGGGCCAGCGACCCTGAACACTGAAGCTTTCTTT,CASSPDDRGPATLNTEAFF
TRBJ1-4,.,14,.,TRBV27,TGTGCCAGTAGTGACAGCCCCTTTAATGAAAAACTGTTTTTT,CASSDSPFNEKLFF
TRBJ2-7,few,12,.,TRBV7-9,TGTGCCAGCAGCCCAACAAGTTACGAGCAGTACTTC,CASSPTSYEQYF
TRBJ2-7,.,14,TRBD2,TRBV6-5,TGTGCCAGCAGTTCGGCGGGGGGGCCCGACGAGCAGTACTTC,CASSSAGGPDEQYF
TRBJ1-3,.,16,.,TRBV6-5,TGTGCCAGCAGTTCCACGACAGCTAACTCTGGAAACACCATATATTTT,CASSSTTANSGNTIYF
TRBJ2-7,.,18,.,TRBV4-1,TGCGCCAGCAGCCAAGAAGGGGTGTTTGACAGCCTCACCCACGAGCAGTACTTC,CASSQEGVFDSLTHEQYF
TRBJ2-3,.,13,.,TRBV27,TGTGCCAGCGGTACTGTAGGGGCAGATACGCAGTATTTT,CASGTVGADTQYF